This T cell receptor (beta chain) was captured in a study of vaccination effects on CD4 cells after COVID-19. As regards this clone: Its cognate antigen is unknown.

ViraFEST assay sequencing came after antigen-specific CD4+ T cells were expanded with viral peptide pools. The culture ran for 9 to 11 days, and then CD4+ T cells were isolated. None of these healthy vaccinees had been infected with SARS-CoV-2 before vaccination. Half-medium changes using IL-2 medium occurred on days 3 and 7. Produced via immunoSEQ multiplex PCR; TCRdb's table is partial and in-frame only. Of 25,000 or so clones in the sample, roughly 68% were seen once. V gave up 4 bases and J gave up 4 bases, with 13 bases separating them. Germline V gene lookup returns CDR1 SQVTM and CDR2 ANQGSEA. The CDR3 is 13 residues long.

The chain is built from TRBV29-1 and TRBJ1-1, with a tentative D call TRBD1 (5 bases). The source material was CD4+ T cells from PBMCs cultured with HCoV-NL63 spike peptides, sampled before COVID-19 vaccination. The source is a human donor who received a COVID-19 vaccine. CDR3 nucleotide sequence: TGCAGCGTTGCCAGGGATGTTTCCACTGAAGCTTTCTTT. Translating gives CSVARDVSTEAFF.